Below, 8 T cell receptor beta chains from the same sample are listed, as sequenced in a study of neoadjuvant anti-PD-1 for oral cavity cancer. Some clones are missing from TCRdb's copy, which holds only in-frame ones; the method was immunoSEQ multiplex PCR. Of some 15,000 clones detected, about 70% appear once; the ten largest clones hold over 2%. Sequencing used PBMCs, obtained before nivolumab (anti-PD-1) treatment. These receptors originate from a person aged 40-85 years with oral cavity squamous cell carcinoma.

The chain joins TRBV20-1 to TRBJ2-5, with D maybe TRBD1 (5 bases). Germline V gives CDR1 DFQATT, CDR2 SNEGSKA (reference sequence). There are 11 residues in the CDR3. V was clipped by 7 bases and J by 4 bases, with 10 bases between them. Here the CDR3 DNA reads TGCAGTGTCAAAACAGGAGAGACCCAGTACTTC. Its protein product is CSVKTGETQYF.

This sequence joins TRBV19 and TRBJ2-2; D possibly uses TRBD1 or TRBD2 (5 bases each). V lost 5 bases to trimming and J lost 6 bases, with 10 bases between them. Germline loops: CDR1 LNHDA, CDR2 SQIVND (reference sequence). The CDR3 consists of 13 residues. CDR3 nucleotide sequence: TGTGCCAGTAGTGCCCAGGGAGCCGGGGAGCTGTTTTTT. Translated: CASSAQGAGELFF.

The CDR3 nucleotides read TGTGCCACCAGCACACATAACTATGGCTACACCTTC. Translating gives CATSTHNYGYTF. The chain employs TRBV15 and TRBJ1-2; D gene unclear. Trimming removed 4 bases from V and 1 base from J, with 4 bases in between. Germline V gives CDR1 LNHNV, CDR2 YYDKDF (reference sequence). The CDR3 spans 12 residues.

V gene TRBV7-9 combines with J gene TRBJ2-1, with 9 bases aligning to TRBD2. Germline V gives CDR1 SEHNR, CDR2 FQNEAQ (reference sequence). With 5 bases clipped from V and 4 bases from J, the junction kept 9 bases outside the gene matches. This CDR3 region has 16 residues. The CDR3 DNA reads TGTGCCAGCAGCCTCGGGACTAGCACCAGATACAATGAGCAGTTCTTC. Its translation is CASSLGTSTRYNEQFF.

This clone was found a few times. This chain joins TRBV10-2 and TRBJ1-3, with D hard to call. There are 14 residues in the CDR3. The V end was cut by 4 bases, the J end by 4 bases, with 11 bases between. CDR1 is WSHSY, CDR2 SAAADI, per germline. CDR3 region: CASSGGLEGNTIYF. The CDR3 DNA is TGCGCCAGCAGTGGAGGACTAGAAGGAAACACCATATATTTT.

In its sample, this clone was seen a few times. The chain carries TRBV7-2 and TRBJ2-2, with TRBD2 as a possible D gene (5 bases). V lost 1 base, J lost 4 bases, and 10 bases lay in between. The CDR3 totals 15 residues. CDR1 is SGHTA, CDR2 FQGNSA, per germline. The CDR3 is CASSLGSGSTGELFF. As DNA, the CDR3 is TGTGCCAGCAGCTTAGGGAGCGGCTCCACCGGGGAGCTGTTTTTT. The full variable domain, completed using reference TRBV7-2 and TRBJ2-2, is GAGVSQSPSNKVTEKGKDVELRCDPISGHTALYWYRQSLGQGLEFLIYFQGNSAPDKSGLPSDRFSAERTGGSVSTLTIQRTQQEDSAVYLCASSLGSGSTGELFFGEGSRLTVL.

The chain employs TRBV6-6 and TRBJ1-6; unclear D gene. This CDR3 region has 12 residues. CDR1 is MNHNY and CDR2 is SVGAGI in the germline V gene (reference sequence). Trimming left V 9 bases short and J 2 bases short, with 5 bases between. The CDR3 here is CASSTYNSPLHF. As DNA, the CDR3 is TGTGCCAGTTCGACCTATAATTCACCCCTCCACTTT.

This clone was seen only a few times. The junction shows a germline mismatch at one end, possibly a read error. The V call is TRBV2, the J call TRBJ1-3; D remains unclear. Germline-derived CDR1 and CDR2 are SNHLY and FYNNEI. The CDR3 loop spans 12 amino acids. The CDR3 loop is CASIETGNTIYF. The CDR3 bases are TGTGCCAGCATTGAAACTGGAAACACCATATATTTT.